What follows describes a single T cell receptor beta chain. Its matching antigen is unknown. Prior autoimmune disease or systemic immunosuppression barred patients. CDR3 length: 15 residues. Germline assignment: CDR1 LGHNA and CDR2 YNFKEQ. Trimming removed 3 bases from V and 9 bases from J; junction bases left unmatched: 8. The sample comes from a study of OX40 agonist ivuxolimab in advanced cancers. The study's findings and limits: Clonal expansion from baseline to week 6 occurred in both CD4+ and CD8+ T cells.

Using immunoSEQ multiplex PCR, the repertoire was profiled, and TCRdb retains in-frame clones only, with some absent. The data hold tens of thousands of clones, with roughly 86% observed a single time. The chain couples TRBV4-2 to TRBJ1-6; 7 nucleotides match TRBD1. The receptor was derived from an adult with an advanced solid tumor such as melanoma, head and neck, liver or kidney cancer. This sample comprised CD4+ or CD8+ T cells sorted from blood, obtained in a trial of the OX40 agonist ivuxolimab. In nucleotides, the CDR3 is TGTGCCAGCAGCCAGGAGGGGCAGGGGGTTTCACCCCTCCACTTT. This codes for CASSQEGQGVSPLHF.